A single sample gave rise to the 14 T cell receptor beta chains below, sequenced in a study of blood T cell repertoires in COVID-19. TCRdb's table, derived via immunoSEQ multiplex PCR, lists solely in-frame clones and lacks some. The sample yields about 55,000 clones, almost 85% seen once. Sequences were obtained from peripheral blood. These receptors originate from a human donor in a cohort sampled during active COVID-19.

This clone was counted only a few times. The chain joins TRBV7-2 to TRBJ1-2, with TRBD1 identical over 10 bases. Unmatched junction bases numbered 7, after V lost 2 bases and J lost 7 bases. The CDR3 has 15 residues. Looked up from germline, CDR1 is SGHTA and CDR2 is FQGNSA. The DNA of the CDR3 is TGTGCCAGCAGCTTAAGATCGACAGGGGGCAGTGGCTACACCTTC. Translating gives CASSLRSTGGSGYTF.

The DNA for the CDR3 is TGTGCCTGGAGTGTAGATGGAGTCCAAGAGACCCAGTACTTC. This codes for CAWSVDGVQETQYF. The chain employs TRBV30 and TRBJ2-5; no clear D. The germline V gene has CDR1 GTSNPN and CDR2 SVGIG (reference sequence). V shed 0 bases and J shed 1 base, with 9 bases lying between them. This CDR3 has 14 amino acids.

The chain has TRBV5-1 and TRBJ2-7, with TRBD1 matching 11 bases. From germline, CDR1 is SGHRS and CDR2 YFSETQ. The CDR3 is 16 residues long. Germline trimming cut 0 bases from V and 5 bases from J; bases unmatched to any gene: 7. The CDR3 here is CASSLGGQGAPHEQYF. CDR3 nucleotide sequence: TGCGCCAGCAGCTTGGGCGGACAGGGGGCCCCTCACGAGCAGTACTTC.

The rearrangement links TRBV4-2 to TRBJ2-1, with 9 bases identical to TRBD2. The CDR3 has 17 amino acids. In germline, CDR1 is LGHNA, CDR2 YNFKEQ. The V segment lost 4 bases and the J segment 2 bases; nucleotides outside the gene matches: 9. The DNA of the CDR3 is TGTGCCAGCAGCCGAGAGGGGACTAGCTTGGCCTACAATGAGCAGTTCTTC. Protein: CASSREGTSLAYNEQFF.

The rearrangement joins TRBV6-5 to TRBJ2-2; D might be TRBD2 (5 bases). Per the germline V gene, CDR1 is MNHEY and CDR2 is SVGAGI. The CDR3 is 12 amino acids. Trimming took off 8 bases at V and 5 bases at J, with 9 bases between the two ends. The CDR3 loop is CASARTTGELFF. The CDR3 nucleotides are TGTGCCAGCGCCAGGACTACCGGGGAGCTGTTTTTT.

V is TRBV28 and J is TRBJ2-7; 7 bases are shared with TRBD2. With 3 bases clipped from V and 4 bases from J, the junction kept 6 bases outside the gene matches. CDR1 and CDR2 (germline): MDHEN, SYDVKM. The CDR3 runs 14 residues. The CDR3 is CASSLSGGGYEQYF. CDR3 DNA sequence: TGTGCCAGCAGTTTGTCTGGGGGAGGGTACGAGCAGTACTTC.

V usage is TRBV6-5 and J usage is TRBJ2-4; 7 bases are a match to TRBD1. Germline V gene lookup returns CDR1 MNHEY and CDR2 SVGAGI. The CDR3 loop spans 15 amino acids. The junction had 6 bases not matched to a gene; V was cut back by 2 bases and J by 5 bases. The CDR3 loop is CASSYGQASQNIQYF. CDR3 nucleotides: TGTGCCAGCAGTTACGGACAGGCCTCGCAAAACATTCAGTACTTC.

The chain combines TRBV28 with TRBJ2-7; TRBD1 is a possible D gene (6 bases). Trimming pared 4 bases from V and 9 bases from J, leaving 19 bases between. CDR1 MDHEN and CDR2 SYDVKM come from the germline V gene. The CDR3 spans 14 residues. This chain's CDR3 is CASSSATGTRGQYF. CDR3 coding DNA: TGTGCCAGCAGTTCCGCAACAGGGACCAGAGGGCAGTACTTC. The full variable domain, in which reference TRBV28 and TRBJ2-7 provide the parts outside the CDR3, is DVKVTQSSRYLVKRTGEKVFLECVQDMDHENMFWYRQDPGLGLRLIYFSYDVKMKEKGDIPEGYSVSREKKERFSLILESASTNQTSMYLCASSSATGTRGQYFGPGTRLTVT.

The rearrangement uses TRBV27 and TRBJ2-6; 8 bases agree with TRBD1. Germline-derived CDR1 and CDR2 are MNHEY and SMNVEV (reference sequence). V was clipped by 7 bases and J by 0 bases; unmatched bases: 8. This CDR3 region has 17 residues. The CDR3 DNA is TGTGCCAGCACCGACAGGGGCCTAATCTCTGGGGCCAACGTCCTGACTTTC. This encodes CASTDRGLISGANVLTF. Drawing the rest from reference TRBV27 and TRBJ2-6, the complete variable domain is EAQVTQNPRYLITVTGKKLTVTCSQNMNHEYMSWYRQDPGLGLRQIYYSMNVEVTDKGDVPEGYKVSRKEKRNFPLILESPSPNQTSLYFCASTDRGLISGANVLTFGAGSRLTVL.

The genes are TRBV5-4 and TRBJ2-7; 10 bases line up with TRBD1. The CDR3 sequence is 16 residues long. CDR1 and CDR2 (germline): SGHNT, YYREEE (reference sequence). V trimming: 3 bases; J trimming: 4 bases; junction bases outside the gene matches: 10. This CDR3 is CASSSKYGDRGYEQYF. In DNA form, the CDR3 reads TGTGCCAGCAGCTCGAAATACGGGGACAGGGGATACGAGCAGTACTTC.

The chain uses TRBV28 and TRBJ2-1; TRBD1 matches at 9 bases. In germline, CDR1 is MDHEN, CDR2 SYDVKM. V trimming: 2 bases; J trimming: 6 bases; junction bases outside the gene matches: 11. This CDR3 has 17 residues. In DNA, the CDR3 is TGTGCCAGCAGTTTACCCCGACAGGGGGTAAGGGTCAATGAGCAGTTCTTC. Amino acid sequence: CASSLPRQGVRVNEQFF.

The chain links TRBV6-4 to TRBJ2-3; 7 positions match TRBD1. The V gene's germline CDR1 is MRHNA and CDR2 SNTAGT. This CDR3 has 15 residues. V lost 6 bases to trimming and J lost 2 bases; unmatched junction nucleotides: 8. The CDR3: CASRARGRPTDTQYF. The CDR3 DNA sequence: TGTGCCAGCAGGGCTAGGGGGCGGCCCACAGATACGCAGTATTTT.

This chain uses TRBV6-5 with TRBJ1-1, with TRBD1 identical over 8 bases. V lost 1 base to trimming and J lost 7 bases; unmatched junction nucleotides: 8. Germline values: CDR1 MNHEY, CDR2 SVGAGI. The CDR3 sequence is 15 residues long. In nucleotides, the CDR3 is TGTGCCAGCAGTTACTACCAGGGGGCCCGGGGTGAAGCTTTCTTT. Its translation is CASSYYQGARGEAFF.

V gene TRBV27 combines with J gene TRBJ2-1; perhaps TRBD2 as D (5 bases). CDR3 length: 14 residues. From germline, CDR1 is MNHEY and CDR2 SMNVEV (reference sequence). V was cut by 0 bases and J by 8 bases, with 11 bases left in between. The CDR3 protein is CASSLSGVKDEQFF. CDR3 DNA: TGTGCCAGCAGTTTATCGGGAGTGAAGGATGAGCAGTTCTTC.